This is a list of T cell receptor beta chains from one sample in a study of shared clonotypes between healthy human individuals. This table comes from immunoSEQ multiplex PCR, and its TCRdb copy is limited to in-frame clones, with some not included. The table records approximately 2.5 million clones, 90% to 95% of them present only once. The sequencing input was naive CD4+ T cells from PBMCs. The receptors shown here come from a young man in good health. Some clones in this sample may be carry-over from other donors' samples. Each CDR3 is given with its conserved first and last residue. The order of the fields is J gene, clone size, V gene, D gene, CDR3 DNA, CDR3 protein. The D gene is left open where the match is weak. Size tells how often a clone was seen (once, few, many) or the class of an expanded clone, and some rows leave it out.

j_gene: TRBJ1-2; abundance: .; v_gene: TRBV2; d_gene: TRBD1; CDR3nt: TGTGCCACCTACCGGGACAGGGAGGACGGCTACACCTTC; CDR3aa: CATYRDREDGYTF
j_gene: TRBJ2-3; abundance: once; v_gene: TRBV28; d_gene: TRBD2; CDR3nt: TGTGCCAGCAGTACCCAGCGGGAGGGCCCTCGGACAGATACGCAGTATTTT; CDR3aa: CASSTQREGPRTDTQYF
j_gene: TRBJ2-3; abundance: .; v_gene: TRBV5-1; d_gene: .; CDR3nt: TGCGCCAGCAGCTTGAGGGACTCAAGGGATACGCAGTATTTT; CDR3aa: CASSLRDSRDTQYF
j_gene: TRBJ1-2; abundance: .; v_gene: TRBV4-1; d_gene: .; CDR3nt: TGCGCCAGCAGCAAGGGGGGTCTCCGAGGCGGCTACACCTTC; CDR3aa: CASSKGGLRGGYTF
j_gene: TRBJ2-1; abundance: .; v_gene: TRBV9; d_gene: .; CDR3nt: TGTGCCAGCAGCGCCCGGGAGCCGAACTACAATGAGCAGTTCTTC; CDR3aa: CASSAREPNYNEQFF
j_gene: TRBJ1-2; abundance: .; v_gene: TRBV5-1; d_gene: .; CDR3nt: TGCGCCAGCAGCTTGGTTTCCTATAACTATGGCTACACCTTC; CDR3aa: CASSLVSYNYGYTF
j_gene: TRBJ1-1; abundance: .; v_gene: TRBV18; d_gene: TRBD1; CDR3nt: TGTGCCAGCTCACCGACGACAGGGGACACTGAAGCTTTCTTT; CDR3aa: CASSPTTGDTEAFF
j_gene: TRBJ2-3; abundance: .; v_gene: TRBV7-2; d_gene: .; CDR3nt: TGTGCCAGCAGCTTCACCGGACTCCTCACAGATACGCAGTATTTT; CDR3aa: CASSFTGLLTDTQYF
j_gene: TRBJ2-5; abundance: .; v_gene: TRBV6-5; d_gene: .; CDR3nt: TGTGCCAGCAGTGCCCCAGGGCGGGGGACCCAGTACTTC; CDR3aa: CASSAPGRGTQYF
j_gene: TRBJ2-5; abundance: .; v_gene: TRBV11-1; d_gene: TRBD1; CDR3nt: TGTGCCAGCAGCTCCCCCCGGGACAGCCAAGAGACCCAGTACTTC; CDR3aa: CASSSPRDSQETQYF
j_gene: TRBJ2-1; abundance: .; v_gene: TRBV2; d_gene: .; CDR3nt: TGTGCCAGCATAGGAGGTGAGCAGTTCTTC; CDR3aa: CASIGGEQFF
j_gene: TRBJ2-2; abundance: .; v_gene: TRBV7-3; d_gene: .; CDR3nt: TGTGCCAGCAGCGTTACTATCACCGGGGAGCTGTTTTTT; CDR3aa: CASSVTITGELFF
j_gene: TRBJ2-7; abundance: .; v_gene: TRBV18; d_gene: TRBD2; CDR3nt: TGTGCCAGCTCACCACGTCAGGGTAGCGGGGACTACGAGCAGTACTTC; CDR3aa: CASSPRQGSGDYEQYF
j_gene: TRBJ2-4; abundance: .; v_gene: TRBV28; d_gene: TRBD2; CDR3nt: TGTGCCAGCCTACTTATAGCGGGAGTTTTAGCCAAAAACATTCAGTACTTC; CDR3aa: CASLLIAGVLAKNIQYF
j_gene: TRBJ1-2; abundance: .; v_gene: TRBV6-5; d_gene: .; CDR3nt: TGTGCCAGCAGTTACTTGAGTGGACCGATCTATGGCTACACCTTC; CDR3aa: CASSYLSGPIYGYTF
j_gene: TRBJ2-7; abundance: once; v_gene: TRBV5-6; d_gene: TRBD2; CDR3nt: TGTGCCAGCAGCCCAGCGGGAGGGGCTCCCTACGAGCAGTACTTC; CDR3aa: CASSPAGGAPYEQYF
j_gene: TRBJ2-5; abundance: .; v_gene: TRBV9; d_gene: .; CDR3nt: TGTGCCAGCAGCGTAGTGGCCGGGGGCACCAAAGAGACCCAGTACTTC; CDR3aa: CASSVVAGGTKETQYF
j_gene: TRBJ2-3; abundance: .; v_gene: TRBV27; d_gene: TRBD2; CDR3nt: TGTGCCAGTTCCTTCGCGAGCGGGAGAAGTACAGATACGCAGTATTTT; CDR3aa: CASSFASGRSTDTQYF
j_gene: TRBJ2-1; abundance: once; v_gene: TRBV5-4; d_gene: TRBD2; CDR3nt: TGTGCCAGCAGCTTCGGACTAGCGAACGAATACAATGAGCAGTTCTTC; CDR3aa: CASSFGLANEYNEQFF
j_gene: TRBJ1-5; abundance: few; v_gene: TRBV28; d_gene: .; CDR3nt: TGTGCCAGCAGTTTATCTAGGAATCAGCCCCAGCATTTT; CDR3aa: CASSLSRNQPQHF
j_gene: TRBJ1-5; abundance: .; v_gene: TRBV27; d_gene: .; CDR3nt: TGTGCCAGCAGTTTCCCTGGGCCCCAGCATTTT; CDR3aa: CASSFPGPQHF
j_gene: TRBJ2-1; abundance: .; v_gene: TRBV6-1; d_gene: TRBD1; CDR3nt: TGTGCCAGCAGTGAATCGTACAGGGGCAATGAGCAGTTCTTC; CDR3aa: CASSESYRGNEQFF
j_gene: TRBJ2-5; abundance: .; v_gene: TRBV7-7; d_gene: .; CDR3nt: TGTGCCAGCAGCTTCCGACAGGGACTACGAGAGACCCAGTACTTC; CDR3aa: CASSFRQGLRETQYF
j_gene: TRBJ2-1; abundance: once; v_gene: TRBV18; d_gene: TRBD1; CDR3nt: TGTGCCAGCTCACCAGGGGCAGGGGGCATGGGCGATGAGCAGTTCTTC; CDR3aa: CASSPGAGGMGDEQFF
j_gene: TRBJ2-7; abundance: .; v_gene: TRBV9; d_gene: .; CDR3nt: TGTGCCAGCAGCCCGAGGGTCCCGGGCGAGCAGTACTTC; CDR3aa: CASSPRVPGEQYF
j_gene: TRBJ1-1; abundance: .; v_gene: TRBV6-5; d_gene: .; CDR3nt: TGTGCCAGTACTTTAGCTGGTGGAACTGAAGCTTTCTTT; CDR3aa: CASTLAGGTEAFF
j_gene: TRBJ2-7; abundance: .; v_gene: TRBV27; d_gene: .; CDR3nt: TGTGCCAGCAGTCCGGGAGTAACGGGCCTCACCTACGAGCAGTACTTC; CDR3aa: CASSPGVTGLTYEQYF
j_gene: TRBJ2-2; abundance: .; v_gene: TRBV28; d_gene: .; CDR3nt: TGTGCCAGCAATCCGGGACAGAACACCGGGGAGCTGTTTTTT; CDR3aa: CASNPGQNTGELFF
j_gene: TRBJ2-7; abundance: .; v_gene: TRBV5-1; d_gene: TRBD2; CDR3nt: TGCGCCAGCAGCTTAATAGCGGTGGGAGGGGATCTAAGCTCCTACGAGCAGTACTTC; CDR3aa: CASSLIAVGGDLSSYEQYF
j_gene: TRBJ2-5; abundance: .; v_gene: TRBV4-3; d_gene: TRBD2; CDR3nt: TGCGCCAGCAGCCAAGGTGGGACTAGCGGAAACCAAGAGACCCAGTACTTC; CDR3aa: CASSQGGTSGNQETQYF
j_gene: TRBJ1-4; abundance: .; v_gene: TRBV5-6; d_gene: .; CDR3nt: TGTGCCAGCAGCTTGGCCGAGGGTAGGGGTGAAAAACTGTTTTTT; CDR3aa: CASSLAEGRGEKLFF
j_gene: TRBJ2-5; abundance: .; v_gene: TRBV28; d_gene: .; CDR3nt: TGTGCCAGCAGCTCGACAGGCCAAAGGGAGACCCAGTACTTC; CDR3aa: CASSSTGQRETQYF
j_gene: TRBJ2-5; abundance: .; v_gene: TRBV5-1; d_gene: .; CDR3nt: TGCGCCAGCAGTTTGGCACAAGAGACCCAGTACTTC; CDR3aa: CASSLAQETQYF
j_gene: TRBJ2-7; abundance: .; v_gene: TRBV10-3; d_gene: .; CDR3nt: TGTGCCATCAGTGAGGCGTACCAGGGATACGAGCAGTACTTC; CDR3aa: CAISEAYQGYEQYF
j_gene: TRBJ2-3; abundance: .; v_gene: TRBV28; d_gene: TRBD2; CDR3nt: TGTGCCAGCAGCCTCCGGGGGGGCCTTGGTAGGCAGTATTTT; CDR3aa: CASSLRGGLGRQYF
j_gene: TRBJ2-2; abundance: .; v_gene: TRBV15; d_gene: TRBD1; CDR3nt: TGTGCCACCAGCAAAGGGTACAGGGGGAACACCGGGGAGCTGTTTTTT; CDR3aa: CATSKGYRGNTGELFF
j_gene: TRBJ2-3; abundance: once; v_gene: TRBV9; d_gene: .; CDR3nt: TGTGCCAGCAGCGTAACAGGGCGCACAGATACGCAGTATTTT; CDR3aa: CASSVTGRTDTQYF
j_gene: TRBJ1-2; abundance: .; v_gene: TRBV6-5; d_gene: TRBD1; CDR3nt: TGTGCCAGCAGTTCTGGGACAGCGAGGAGAGGCTATGGCTACACCTTC; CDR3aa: CASSSGTARRGYGYTF
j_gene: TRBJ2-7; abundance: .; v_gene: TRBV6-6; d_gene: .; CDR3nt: TGTGCCAGCAGTCCGTCCGGGGCGGGCGAGCAGTACTTC; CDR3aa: CASSPSGAGEQYF
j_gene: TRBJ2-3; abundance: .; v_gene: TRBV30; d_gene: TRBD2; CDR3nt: TGTGCCTGTCAACCCCGACTAGCGGGAGTGGGGAAAGATACGCAGTATTTT; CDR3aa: CACQPRLAGVGKDTQYF
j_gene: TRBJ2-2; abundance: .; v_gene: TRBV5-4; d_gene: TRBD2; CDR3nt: TGTGCCAGCAGCCCTCGAGCGGGGCCGAACACCGGGGAGCTGTTTTTT; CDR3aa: CASSPRAGPNTGELFF
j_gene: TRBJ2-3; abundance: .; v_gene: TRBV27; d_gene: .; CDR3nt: TGTGCCAGCAGTAGAGGGGATACGCAGTATTTT; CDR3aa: CASSRGDTQYF
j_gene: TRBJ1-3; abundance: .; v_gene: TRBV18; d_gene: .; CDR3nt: TGTGCCAGCTCACCACTGTCGGGGATCTCTGGAAACACCATATATTTT; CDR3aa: CASSPLSGISGNTIYF
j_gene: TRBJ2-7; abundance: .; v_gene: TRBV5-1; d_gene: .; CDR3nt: TGCGCCAGCAGCTCTGACAAGGTACGTTACGACGAGCAGTACTTC; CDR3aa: CASSSDKVRYDEQYF
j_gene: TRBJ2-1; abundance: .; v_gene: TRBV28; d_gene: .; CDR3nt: TGTGCCAGCAGTTTTTCCGACGGCACGGGGAATGAGCAGTTCTTC; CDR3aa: CASSFSDGTGNEQFF
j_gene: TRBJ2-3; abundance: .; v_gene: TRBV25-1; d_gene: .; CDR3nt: TGTGCCAGCAGTGAATACGGCAGGGGTTTCGAAGCGGATACGCAGTATTTT; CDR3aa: CASSEYGRGFEADTQYF
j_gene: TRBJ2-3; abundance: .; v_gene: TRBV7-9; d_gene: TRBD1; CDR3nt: TGTGCCAGCAGCCAAGACAGGGGCACAGATACGCAGTATTTT; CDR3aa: CASSQDRGTDTQYF
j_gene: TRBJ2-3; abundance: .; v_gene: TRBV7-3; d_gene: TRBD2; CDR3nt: TGTGCCAGCAGCTTACTTGCGGGAGACAGCACAGATACGCAGTATTTT; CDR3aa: CASSLLAGDSTDTQYF